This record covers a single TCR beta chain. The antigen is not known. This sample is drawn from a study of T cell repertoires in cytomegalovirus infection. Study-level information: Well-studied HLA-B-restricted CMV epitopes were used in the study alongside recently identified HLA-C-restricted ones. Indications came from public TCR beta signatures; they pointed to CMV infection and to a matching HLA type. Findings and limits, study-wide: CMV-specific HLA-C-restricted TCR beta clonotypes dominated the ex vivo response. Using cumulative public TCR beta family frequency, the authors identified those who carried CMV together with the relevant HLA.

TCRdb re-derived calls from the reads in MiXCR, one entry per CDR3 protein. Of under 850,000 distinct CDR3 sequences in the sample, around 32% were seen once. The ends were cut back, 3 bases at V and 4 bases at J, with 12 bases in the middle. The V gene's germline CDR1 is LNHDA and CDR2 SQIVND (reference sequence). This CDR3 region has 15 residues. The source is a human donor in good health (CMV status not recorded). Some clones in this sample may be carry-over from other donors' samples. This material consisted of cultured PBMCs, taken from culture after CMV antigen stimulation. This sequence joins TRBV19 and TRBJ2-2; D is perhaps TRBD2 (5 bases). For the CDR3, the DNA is TGTGCCAGTAGTATGGGCAGCGGAAGCACCGGGGAGCTGTTTTTT. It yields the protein CASSMGSGSTGELFF.